Sequencing of this T cell receptor (beta chain) was carried out in a study of OX40 agonist ivuxolimab in advanced cancers. About the full investigation: The costimulatory receptor OX40 (CD134) was targeted by ivuxolimab, a fully human IgG2 agonistic monoclonal antibody. Of the approximately 54 dose-escalation patients, hepatocellular carcinoma was present in approximately 20, melanoma in some 15, renal cell carcinoma in 9 and head and neck cancer in 9. Patients were allowed to have had prior anti-PD-1, anti-PD-L1 or anti-CTLA-4 therapy, and 30% to 50% of the dose-escalation patients had previously received checkpoint inhibitors. The purpose of peripheral TCRbeta sequencing was to test whether ivuxolimab changed TCR sequence diversity and led to clonal T-cell expansion. In the dose-escalation cohort, roughly four fifths of patients were male, and the mean age was roughly 60 years, with a range of about 23 to 85. The paper reports the monotherapy dose-escalation portion (N of about 54 patients) of the phase I ivuxolimab trial. Intravenous ivuxolimab was administered to patients every 2 weeks at six dose levels: 0.01, 0.1, 0.3, 1.5, 3 and 10 mg/kg. Three dose-escalation patients achieved partial responses, one with hepatocellular carcinoma and two with cutaneous melanoma.

Study-wide findings and limitations: Low levels of normalized T-cell clonal expansion were also seen in some patients who did not respond. Which antigens the clonally expanded peripheral T cells were specific for was not determined. In the 0.1-3.0 mg/kg groups, partial responders were among the patients with the lowest normalized peripheral clonal expansion, particularly in CD8+ T cells. At doses from 0.1 to 3.0 mg/kg, clonal expansion was seen in both CD4+ and CD8+ blood T cells between baseline and week 6. After ivuxolimab, CD8+ T cells had more expanded clones than CD4+ T cells on average.

A word on this clone: Its antigen has not been determined. The input lacks base qualities; no much larger clone sits a single base away.

To sequence the TCRbeta CDR3 region, genomic DNA was isolated from the sorted cells. TCRbeta CDR3 regions were sequenced using the immunoSEQ Assay. The table comes from immuneACCESS by way of TCRdb, which keeps in-frame sequences with V and J called. Part of the clones is missing from these tables; in studies checked, under half for an unresolved V gene and the rest for unknown reasons. Counted in this sample were some 91,000 clones; about 90% of them appeared once. The ten largest clones add up to about 4.7% of the sample. The trial excluded patients who had a history of autoimmune disease or were on systemic immunosuppression. Peripheral blood for TCR sequencing was collected from all dose cohorts at baseline, on cycle 4 day 1, and on cycle 7 day 1. Samples came from an open-label, multicenter, first-in-human phase I dose-escalation trial of ivuxolimab. Adults with locally advanced or metastatic melanoma, renal cell carcinoma, hepatocellular carcinoma or head and neck squamous cell carcinoma were enrolled in the trial. CD4+ and CD8+ T cells were sorted separately from peripheral blood before TCR sequencing.

The CDR3 covers 14 residues, taking in both the cysteine and the phenylalanine. CDR3 DNA is the only sequence kept; it has 42 bases, read in frame from the first base. Trimming at the junction amounts to 3 bases on V and 8 bases on J, and the germline ends lie 14 bases apart. Reading the germline V gene (reference sequence) gives CDR1 MNHEY and CDR2 SMNVEV. Material: CD4+ or CD8+ T cells sorted from blood, obtained in a trial of the OX40 agonist ivuxolimab. Recombination connected TRBV27 to TRBJ2-1; matching of 5 bases hints at TRBD1 as the D gene. The receptor's source is an adult with an advanced solid tumor such as melanoma, head and neck, liver or kidney cancer. Here the CDR3 is given as CASSFAGLWDEQFF. The nucleotides read TGTGCCAGCAGTTTTGCAGGGCTCTGGGATGAGCAGTTCTTC.